This TCR beta chain was captured by sequencing in a study of shared clonotypes between healthy human individuals (TCRdb year 2020). With respect to the entire study: The cohort included a few men and two women between 18 and 49 years of age. Per donor, three plates each were used for CD4 naive and CD4 memory, two for CD8 naive, and one for CD8 memory. Different laboratories and diverse techniques were used to prepare libraries and sequence TCR repertoires, to increase sequencing depth and limit assay-specific biases. To estimate repertoire size and how much clonotypes are shared between individuals, the study performed deep sequencing of blood TCR repertoires from five healthy adults. Each donor's leukapheresis produced roughly between roughly 0.94 and 9.5 billion PBMCs.

TCR CDR3 regions were amplified from genomic DNA by multiplex PCR using the deep immunoSEQ assay. For each cell subset, the extracted genomic DNA was distributed evenly across all wells of several immunoSEQ 96-well plates, and each plate served as one replicate. For sorted subsets, 150 to 250 ng genomic DNA, equal to 30,000 or so T cell genomes, was loaded into each replicate PCR. Purified libraries were measured with a Qubit 3.0 fluorometer, size-checked on a Bioanalyzer 2100, and measured again with the KAPA Library Quantification kit. Every immunoSEQ 96-well plate was sequenced on a separate single-read 150-cycle Illumina NextSeq 550 flow cell. The source study handled its data this way. Because only junctional sequences without quality scores were contained in the immunoSEQ output, filtering matching that applied to full-length reads could not be performed. To assign V/J genes and CDR3, sequences were annotated using PyIR, a Python wrapper for IgBLAST v1.9, with IMGT germline references. Any read was removed if the V/J assignment was weak (E-value above 1e-6), the CDR3 was missing, or the read contained stop codons, out-of-frame junctions, or ambiguous translated residues. V3J clonotypes were defined as sequences sharing an identical inferred V gene, J gene, and CDR3 amino acid sequence. The percentage overlap between two repertoires was calculated by dividing the number of shared unique clonotypes by the size of the smaller repertoire. Three approaches were used to assess repertoire richness: RTK rarefaction, the Chao1 estimator, and Recon v2.1 estimates of unobserved clonotypes. Generation probabilities for all TCRbeta clonotypes obtained by the gDNA method from a handful of donors were computed using OLGA. TCRdb obtained this table from immuneACCESS and retained in-frame rearrangements with V and J assigned. These tables miss some clones; where compared with another copy, unresolved V genes account for less than half of the shortfall, and the remainder is unexplained. V, J and clone size are those of that table, while D and trimming were read from the DNA. The sample profile shows around 330,000 clones; approximately 79% of them were found once. The ten largest clones take up approximately 10% of the sample.

After removal of 6 bases from V and 4 bases from J, the junction retains 12 bases not matched to a gene. CDR1 and CDR2 are drawn from the germline V gene: MDHEN, SYDVKM. From the cysteine up to the phenylalanine, the CDR3 has a length of 16 residues. The only DNA kept is the CDR3, 48 bases in frame from the first base. In the case of this clone: Its cognate antigen has yet to be identified. No base qualities exist here, and no much larger clone lies one base off it.

The donors were healthy, HIV-negative adults with no recently reported acute infections or vaccinations. Every donor was a Caucasian adult residing in Nashville, Tennessee, USA. CD4+ T cells were enriched through magnetic negative selection, after which naive cells were positively selected on CD45RA and the remaining negative fraction served as the memory subset. After blood collection by leukapheresis, PBMCs were isolated using Ficoll-Histopaque density gradient centrifugation and then cryopreserved in the vapor phase of liquid nitrogen. Analytical flow cytometry was used to check the purity and quantity of every magnetically sorted T cell population. Genomic DNA was isolated from every sorted fraction and measured by UV absorbance on a Nanodrop 2000c. Here is what the overall study found, with its caveats: The small number of donors limited the genetic and exposure-history diversity represented. Compared with non-shared clonotypes, clonotypes shared by all four sorted-subset donors had higher generation probabilities. Rarefaction of sorted-subset datasets indicated incomplete sequencing despite the large sequencing depth. Larger estimated clonotype richness was generally found for naive subsets than for memory subsets. Across four donors, around 5% of naive CD4, 3.5% of naive CD8, 2% to 2.5% of memory CD4, and about 0.4% of memory CD8 clonotypes were shared. Based on pairwise subsampling, the degree of clonotype sharing among donors was expected to be affected by sequencing depth. Sampling was limited to blood, and TCR repertoires in tissue likely differ from TCR repertoires in blood.

Sequences were obtained from memory CD4+ T cells sorted from blood. Taken with the paper, the label for cell subset or site translates to: CD45RA-negative fraction. The clonotype originates from a man aged 30 to 45 in good health. The chain joins TRBV28 to TRBJ2-1; 7 bases in between match TRBD2. The bases are TGTGCCAGCAGGCAGCGGGGAGCGGGACCTTACAATGAGCAGTTCTTC. It translates as CASRQRGAGPYNEQFF.